Below, 23 T cell receptor beta chains from the same sample are listed, as sequenced in a study of CD8 T cells in Susac syndrome. After extraction with the RNeasy kit, about 0.5 to 1 ug of the RNA was reverse transcribed using random hexamers. TCRdb re-analysed the immunoSEQ multiplex PCR reads in MiXCR, keeping a single row per CDR3 protein. Altogether some 170,000 distinct CDR3 sequences are present, approximately 94% being singletons, with the ten largest covering around 0.093%. Sequencing was carried out using CD4+ T cells from PBMCs. These receptor sequences come from a human donor with multiple sclerosis.

This chain connects TRBV5-1 to TRBJ1-5, with no clear D. Germline loops: CDR1 SGHRS, CDR2 YFSETQ. V gave up 0 bases and J gave up 8 bases, with 12 bases separating them. The CDR3 is 14 residues long. The CDR3 bases are TGCGCCAGCAGCTTGGGTAACGGTGAGGAGCCCCAGCATTTT. It translates to CASSLGNGEEPQHF. The variable domain in full, with the rest retrieved from reference TRBV5-1 and TRBJ1-5, is KAGVTQTPRYLIKTRGQQVTLSCSPISGHRSVSWYQQTPGQGLQFLFEYFSETQRNKGNFPGRFSGRQFSNSRSEMNVSTLELGDSALYLCASSLGNGEEPQHFGDGTRLSIL.

V gene TRBV28 combines with J gene TRBJ2-4; D may be TRBD1 (5 bases). V lost 3 bases and J 0 bases, leaving 15 bases between the germline ends. This CDR3 has 17 amino acids. CDR1 is MDHEN and CDR2 is SYDVKM in the germline V gene. This CDR3 reads CASSLEIDRLAKNIQYF. The DNA for the CDR3 is TGTGCCAGCAGTTTGGAGATTGACAGATTAGCCAAAAACATTCAGTACTTC. Looking up the rest from reference TRBV28 and TRBJ2-4 gives the full variable domain: DVKVTQSSRYLVKRTGEKVFLECVQDMDHENMFWYRQDPGLGLRLIYFSYDVKMKEKGDIPEGYSVSREKKERFSLILESASTNQTSMYLCASSLEIDRLAKNIQYFGAGTRLSVL.

The rearrangement links TRBV5-1 to TRBJ2-4, with D possibly TRBD2 on 6 matching bases. The ends were cut back, 2 bases at V and 3 bases at J, with 15 bases in the middle. Germline lookup yields CDR1 SGHRS and CDR2 YFSETQ. The CDR3 has 16 residues. CDR3 sequence reads: CASSFSGVSGKNIQYF. DNA for the CDR3: TGCGCCAGCAGCTTTTCGGGGGTCTCTGGCAAAAACATTCAGTACTTC.

The CDR3 is CASSPLGGPQETQYF. CDR3 nucleotide sequence: TGTGCCAGCAGCCCCCTGGGGGGGCCACAAGAGACCCAGTACTTC. This chain links TRBV4-2 with TRBJ2-5; TRBD2 might be the D (7 bases). Germline values: CDR1 LGHNA, CDR2 YNFKEQ. Trimming shortened V by 4 bases and J by 2 bases, and 14 bases separated the two germline ends. The CDR3 covers 15 residues.

The chain employs TRBV28 and TRBJ2-5; D is uncertain. The V end was cut by 5 bases, the J end by 2 bases, with 18 bases between. Per the germline V gene, CDR1 is MDHEN and CDR2 is SYDVKM. The length of the CDR3 is 16 residues. The CDR3 protein is CASSSPRVLGQETQYF. The CDR3 bases are TGTGCCAGCAGTAGTCCCCGGGTTCTTGGGCAAGAGACCCAGTACTTC.

The gene calls are TRBV7-2 and TRBJ1-2, with a weak D call TRBD1 (6 bases). The germline V and J ends were trimmed by 1 base and 4 bases, with 13 bases remaining between them. Germline V gene lookup returns CDR1 SGHTA and CDR2 FQGNSA. The CDR3 extends over 15 amino acids. CDR3 DNA: TGTGCCAGCAGCTTAGTTAGGGGGGGAAGCTATGGCTACACCTTC. Amino acids: CASSLVRGGSYGYTF.

V usage is TRBV3-1 and J usage is TRBJ1-3; D unresolved. The CDR3 runs to 13 residues. The V gene's germline CDR1 is LGHDT and CDR2 YNNKEL (reference sequence). Trimming removed 0 bases from V and 8 bases from J, with 8 bases in between. The CDR3 DNA sequence: TGTGCCAGCAGCCAAGATTCGGAAGACACCATATATTTT. It is translated as CASSQDSEDTIYF.

V usage is TRBV12-3 or TRBV12-4 and J usage is TRBJ2-5; TRBD2 agrees at 10 bases. With 1 base clipped from V and 5 bases from J, the junction kept 7 bases outside the gene matches. The CDR3 totals 16 residues. CDR3 sequence reads: CASSLGTSGGFETQYF. The DNA of the CDR3 is TGTGCCAGCAGTTTAGGGACTAGCGGTGGTTTTGAGACCCAGTACTTC.

The chain joins TRBV29-1 to TRBJ2-3, with D tentatively TRBD1 (6 bases). The CDR3 runs to 14 residues. The V end was cut by 4 bases, the J end by 1 base, with 12 bases between. Germline lookup yields CDR1 SQVTM and CDR2 ANQGSEA. CDR3 in amino acids: CSVGRQGRTDTQYF. The CDR3 DNA reads as TGCAGCGTTGGGCGCCAGGGGCGCACAGATACGCAGTATTTT.

The chain joins TRBV4-3 to TRBJ1-1; D uncertain. Per the germline V gene, CDR1 is LGHNA and CDR2 is YSLEER. This CDR3 region has 13 residues. V was shortened by 3 bases and J by 8 bases, with 13 bases between the two germline ends. CDR3 sequence reads: CASSQPPSGEAFF. CDR3 DNA sequence: TGCGCCAGCAGCCAGCCCCCGAGCGGCGAAGCTTTCTTT.

This sequence joins TRBV18 and TRBJ2-7, with 9 bases fitting TRBD1. The CDR3 has 15 residues. The junction had 9 bases not matched to a gene; V was cut back by 3 bases and J by 6 bases. Germline V gene sequence: CDR1 KGHSH, CDR2 LQKENI. The CDR3 spells CASSPDYRGQAEQYF. The CDR3 nucleotides read TGTGCCAGCTCACCGGATTACAGGGGGCAGGCCGAGCAGTACTTC.

The CDR3: CATSRAGEPYGYTF. The CDR3 bases are TGTGCCACCAGCAGAGCAGGGGAGCCCTATGGCTACACCTTC. The chain carries TRBV15 and TRBJ1-2; D is possibly TRBD1 (6 bases). The CDR3 consists of 14 residues. Trimming removed 1 base from V and 4 bases from J, with 10 bases in between. Germline CDR1 is LNHNV and CDR2 is YYDKDF (reference sequence).

This clonotype was recorded only once. The V gene is TRBV2, the J gene TRBJ2-2, with D unresolved. This CDR3 is 12 amino acids long. The V gene's germline CDR1 is SNHLY and CDR2 FYNNEI. The V end lost 7 bases, the J end lost 5 bases, and 8 bases lay between the germline ends. Here the CDR3 reads CASTRETGELFF. Written as DNA, the CDR3 is TGTGCCAGCACAAGGGAAACCGGGGAGCTGTTTTTT.

This chain connects TRBV2 to TRBJ1-2; no reliable D call. Germline loops: CDR1 SNHLY, CDR2 FYNNEI. The length of the CDR3 is 13 residues. V was trimmed by 6 bases and J by 8 bases, leaving 16 bases between them. In DNA, the CDR3 is TGTGCCAGCAGCTCCGACCCCCAAGTAGGCTACACCTTC. The encoded protein is CASSSDPQVGYTF.

The genes are TRBV5-8 and TRBJ1-1; D is unclear. Germline V gives CDR1 SGHTS, CDR2 YDEGEE. CDR3 length: 16 residues. V was pared by 3 bases and J by 1 base, with 16 bases between. The CDR3 sequence: CASSSQWAIRNTEAFF. CDR3 coding DNA: TGTGCCAGCAGCTCACAATGGGCCATAAGGAACACTGAAGCTTTCTTT.

The rearrangement joins TRBV29-1 to TRBJ2-3, with D perhaps matching TRBD1 or TRBD2 (5 bases each). V dropped 4 bases and J dropped 4 bases, with 9 bases sitting between them. Germline CDR1 is SQVTM and CDR2 is ANQGSEA. This CDR3 spans 12 amino acids. Here the CDR3 reads CSVAQGPDTQYF. CDR3 nucleotide sequence: TGCAGCGTTGCGCAGGGACCAGATACGCAGTATTTT.

The V and J genes are TRBV3-1 and TRBJ2-1; 7 bases match TRBD2. Germline V gene data show CDR1 as LGHDT and CDR2 as YNNKEL (reference sequence). This CDR3 is 16 amino acids long. The junction had 8 bases not matched to a gene; V was cut back by 4 bases and J by 2 bases. The CDR3 bases are TGTGCCAGCAGCCGAACCCTAGCGGAAACCTACAATGAGCAGTTCTTC. Translation: CASSRTLAETYNEQFF.

The V gene is TRBV6-4, the J gene TRBJ2-3; no clear D gene. CDR3 size: 13 residues. The germline V gene encodes CDR1 MRHNA and CDR2 SNTAGT. The germline V and J ends were trimmed by 4 bases and 4 bases, with 9 bases remaining between them. In DNA, the CDR3 is TGTGCCAGCAGTGTTTCCCGCGCAGATACGCAGTATTTT. This gives the protein CASSVSRADTQYF.

The chain joins TRBV28 to TRBJ2-4; a weak D match, TRBD1 (6 bases). Germline values: CDR1 MDHEN, CDR2 SYDVKM. V was shortened by 4 bases and J by 8 bases, with 21 bases between the two germline ends. This CDR3 is built from 16 residues. For the CDR3, the DNA is TGTGCCAGCAGTTCAGTGTGGGGGAACGCAGGGGACATTCAGTACTTC. Protein: CASSSVWGNAGDIQYF.

The chain recombines TRBV3-1 with TRBJ1-1; D is uncertain. Germline V gives CDR1 LGHDT, CDR2 YNNKEL (reference sequence). Trimming took off 5 bases at V and 3 bases at J, with 13 bases between the two ends. The CDR3 is 14 amino acids. DNA of the CDR3: TGTGCCAGCAGCTTCGCGCAGAGGGACACTGAAGCTTTCTTT. This codes for CASSFAQRDTEAFF.

V gene TRBV7-2 combines with J gene TRBJ2-7; no firm D call. The CDR3 spans 14 residues. Germline V gene lookup returns CDR1 SGHTA and CDR2 FQGNSA. Trimming left V 2 bases short and J 1 base short, with 9 bases between. CDR3 nucleotides: TGTGCCAGCAGCTTATCGACCACATCCTACGAGCAGTACTTC. It encodes CASSLSTTSYEQYF.

The V gene is TRBV20-1, the J gene TRBJ1-2; D is ambiguous. Germline assignment: CDR1 DFQATT and CDR2 SNEGSKA (reference sequence). The V and J ends lost 0 bases and 3 bases respectively, with 8 bases between them. The CDR3 extends over 13 amino acids. The CDR3 region is CSARDKAYYGYTF. For the CDR3, the DNA is TGCAGTGCTAGAGATAAGGCGTACTATGGCTACACCTTC.

The chain carries TRBV5-1 and TRBJ2-5; D might be TRBD1 (7 bases). The CDR3 loop spans 16 amino acids. Germline CDR1 SGHRS, CDR2 YFSETQ. V lost 0 bases, J lost 4 bases, and 16 bases lay in between. CDR3 loop: CASSLARGALRETQYF. In nucleotides, the CDR3 is TGCGCCAGCAGCTTGGCCAGGGGGGCGCTCAGAGAGACCCAGTACTTC.